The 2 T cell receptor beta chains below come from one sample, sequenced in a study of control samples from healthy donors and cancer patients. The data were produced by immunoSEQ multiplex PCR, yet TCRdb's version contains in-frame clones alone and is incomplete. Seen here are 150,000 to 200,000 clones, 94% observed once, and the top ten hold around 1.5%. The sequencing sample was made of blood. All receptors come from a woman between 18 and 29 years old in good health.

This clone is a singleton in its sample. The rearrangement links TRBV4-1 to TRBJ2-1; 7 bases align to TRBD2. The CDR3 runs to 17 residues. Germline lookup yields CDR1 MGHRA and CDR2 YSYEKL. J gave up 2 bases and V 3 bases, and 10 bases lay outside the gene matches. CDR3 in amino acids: CASSHSVGGGPYNEQFF. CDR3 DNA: TGCGCCAGCAGCCATTCGGTGGGGGGAGGGCCCTACAATGAGCAGTTCTTC.

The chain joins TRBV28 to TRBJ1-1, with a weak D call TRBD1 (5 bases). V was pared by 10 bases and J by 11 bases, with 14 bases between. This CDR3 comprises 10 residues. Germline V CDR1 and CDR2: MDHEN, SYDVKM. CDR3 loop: CATGGGAAFF. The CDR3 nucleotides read TGTGCCACCGGCGGGGGAGCCGCTTTCTTT. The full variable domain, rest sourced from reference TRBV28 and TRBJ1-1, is DVKVTQSSRYLVKRTGEKVFLECVQDMDHENMFWYRQDPGLGLRLIYFSYDVKMKEKGDIPEGYSVSREKKERFSLILESASTNQTSMYLCATGGGAAFFGQGTRLTVV.